This entry concerns a single TCR beta chain. V was clipped by 4 bases and J by 6 bases, with 31 bases between them. The CDR3 is made up of 20 amino acids. Germline V gene data show CDR1 as MRHNA and CDR2 as SNTAGT. The record originates from a study of graft-versus-host responses after intestinal transplantation. Using immunoSEQ multiplex PCR, the repertoire was profiled, and TCRdb retains in-frame clones only, with some absent. This table holds about 25,000 clones, roughly 94% found once. The V gene is TRBV6-4, the J gene TRBJ1-5, with a weak D call TRBD1 (5 bases). This clonotype was sampled from a human patient who received an intestinal transplant, so some T cells may come from the graft donor. Sequenced material: PBMCs, taken 156 days after intestinal transplant. CDR3 protein: CASSVDRPHWTGRDSQPQHF. The DNA of the CDR3 is TGTGCCAGCAGTGTTGATCGACCCCACTGGACGGGCAGGGACTCTCAGCCCCAGCATTTT.